This T cell receptor beta chain was recorded in a study of T cell responses to AZD1222 COVID-19 vaccine. The CDR3 runs 14 residues. Germline V gene lookup returns CDR1 SGHNT and CDR2 YENEEA. V was shortened by 4 bases and J by 3 bases, with 7 bases between the two germline ends. The data were produced by immunoSEQ multiplex PCR, yet TCRdb's version contains in-frame clones alone and is incomplete. This table holds approximately 190,000 clones, around 90% found once. The chain links TRBV11-3 to TRBJ1-6; no clear D. Source: peripheral blood, taken 28 days after the second dose of the MenACWY control vaccine. This TCR was recovered from an adult who received the MenACWY meningococcal vaccine as a control. The chain's CDR3 is CASSYLLYNSPLHF. The CDR3 DNA reads TGTGCCAGCAGCTATTTGCTCTATAATTCACCCCTCCACTTT.